This TCR beta chain was profiled in a study of T cell changes during pregnancy in multiple sclerosis (dated by TCRdb to about 2019). About the study as a whole: The study examined how the T cell repertoire changed over the course of pregnancy in women with multiple sclerosis.

Library preparation used the immunoSEQ multiplex PCR assay. TCRdb holds this immuneACCESS table with in-frame rearrangements only. Some clones are missing; in checked studies, unresolved V genes explain under half, and the rest has no known cause. The sample includes tens of thousands of clones, with 80% to 95% observed a single time. The leading ten clones occupy approximately 3% of the sample. With regard to this clone: Its antigen is unknown. Base-call qualities are not available, and no considerably larger clone is one nucleotide away.

The CDR3 runs 17 residues from the cysteine to the phenylalanine. CDR3 DNA only is kept here, 51 bases in frame from base 1. From a lookup of the germline V gene, CDR1 and CDR2 are KGHSH and LQKENI. The V and J ends are trimmed by 6 bases and 4 bases, leaving 24 bases between them. The source is a female donor in good health, enrolled as a control in a pregnancy study. Sample: CD8+ T cells from peripheral blood mononuclear cells, taken in the third trimester of pregnancy. This receptor chain uses TRBV18 and TRBJ1-1; the D segment could be TRBD1, given 5 matching bases. The bases read TGTGCCAGCTCTCCGACCCGACAGACCCCTCAGGGCACTGAAGCTTTCTTT. It encodes CASSPTRQTPQGTEAFF.